This TCR beta chain stems from a study of T-cell memory formation after mild COVID-19. Germline lookup yields CDR1 SGHTA and CDR2 FQGNSA. The CDR3 totals 13 residues. Trimming took 3 bases from V and 3 from J, leaving 9 bases between them. TCRdb re-derived calls from the 5' RACE reads in MiXCR, one entry per CDR3 protein. Of roughly 600,000 distinct CDR3 sequences listed, under 20% are singletons. The chain links TRBV7-2 to TRBJ2-7; D not certain. Material: PBMCs or a T cell subset sorted from them (not recorded which). This receptor was taken from an adult woman who had mild COVID-19 (a few samples of this study predate the infection). Cell type and time point are not known. This CDR3 reads CASSFQMGYEQYF. In DNA, the CDR3 is TGTGCCAGCAGCTTCCAGATGGGCTACGAGCAGTACTTC.